Below, 20 T cell receptor beta chains from the same sample are listed, as sequenced in a study of T cell changes during pregnancy in multiple sclerosis. Assay: immunoSEQ multiplex PCR; the TCRdb copy retains only in-frame clones and omits some. The repertoire holds 40,000 to 55,000 clones, with more than 80% as singletons. Sequences were derived from CD4+ T cells from peripheral blood mononuclear cells, sampled before pregnancy. Receptors were obtained from a female donor with multiple sclerosis, enrolled in a pregnancy study.

This rearrangement joins TRBV9 to TRBJ1-1; 10 bases fit TRBD1. The CDR3 is made up of 15 amino acids. V lost 4 bases to trimming and J lost 1 base; unmatched junction nucleotides: 4. The germline CDR1 and CDR2 sequences are SGDLS and YYNGEE. CDR3 protein: CASSPGQGRNTEAFF. The CDR3 coding sequence is TGTGCCAGCAGCCCGGGACAGGGGCGGAACACTGAAGCTTTCTTT. Complete variable domain (other parts from reference TRBV9 and TRBJ1-1): DSGVTQTPKHLITATGQRVTLRCSPRSGDLSVYWYQQSLDQGLQFLIQYYNGEERAKGNILERFSAQQFPDLHSELNLSSLELGDSALYFCASSPGQGRNTEAFFGQGTRLTVV.

The chain carries TRBV2 and TRBJ2-2; weak D call: TRBD1 (6 bases). The CDR3 sequence is 15 residues long. Deletions cut 4 bases from V and 0 bases from J, with 9 bases between. CDR1 SNHLY and CDR2 FYNNEI come from the germline V gene. In DNA, the CDR3 is TGTGCCAGCAGTGCGACAGGCTCGAACACCGGGGAGCTGTTTTTT. Its protein product is CASSATGSNTGELFF.

This rearrangement joins TRBV4-1 to TRBJ2-7; 8 bases match TRBD1. J gave up 1 base and V 3 bases, and 8 bases lay outside the gene matches. Germline assignment: CDR1 MGHRA and CDR2 YSYEKL. This CDR3 is 16 amino acids long. The CDR3: CASSHNPGGKSYEQYF. DNA of the CDR3: TGCGCCAGCAGCCATAACCCAGGGGGCAAGTCCTACGAGCAGTACTTC.

This chain uses TRBV7-6 with TRBJ1-1; possibly TRBD1 for D (6 bases). The V gene's germline CDR1 is SGHVS and CDR2 FNYEAQ. Between the trimmed V and J ends, which lost 0 bases and 4 bases, there was a span of 15 bases. The CDR3 loop spans 16 amino acids. CDR3 amino acids: CASSLARTGLGTEAFF. The CDR3 DNA follows: TGTGCCAGCAGCTTAGCCCGAACAGGGTTGGGCACTGAAGCTTTCTTT.

CDR3 DNA sequence: TGTGCCAGCCTGGGACACCTCTACGAGCAGTACTTC. Its translation: CASLGHLYEQYF. The V call is TRBV25-1, the J call TRBJ2-7, with D maybe TRBD1 (6 bases). Trimming cost V 8 bases and J 3 bases, with 11 bases left between them. Germline-derived CDR1 and CDR2 are MGHDK and SYGVNS. The CDR3 is 12 amino acids.

The chain carries TRBV4-3 and TRBJ1-3; tentative D call: TRBD2 (7 bases). The J call may be in error: the DNA end matches TRBJ2-2 better. Germline-derived CDR1 and CDR2 are LGHNA and YSLEER. The CDR3 covers 16 residues. The CDR3 region is CASSQGGGANTGELFF. The CDR3, as DNA: TGCGCCAGCAGCCAAGGCGGGGGCGCGAACACCGGGGAGCTGTTTTTT.

CDR3 in amino acids: CASRTLAGGQETQYF. DNA for the CDR3: TGTGCCAGCCGGACTCTAGCGGGAGGTCAAGAGACCCAGTACTTC. V and J are TRBV27 and TRBJ2-5; 11 bases fit TRBD2. CDR1 is MNHEY and CDR2 is SMNVEV in the germline V gene (reference sequence). V dropped 8 bases and J dropped 2; count of bases not matched to a gene: 7. The CDR3 runs 15 residues.

This chain uses TRBV6-1 with TRBJ2-7; 7 positions agree with TRBD1. The CDR3 consists of 13 residues. The V and J ends lost 8 bases and 5 bases, in that order; junction bases with no gene match: 9. Germline V CDR1 and CDR2: MNHNS, SASEGT. CDR3 DNA: TGTGCCAGCTCCGAAGGGGGCGGCCACGAGCAGTACTTC. Translated: CASSEGGGHEQYF.

The chain is built from TRBV7-9 and TRBJ1-1; D unclear. Germline CDR1 reads SEHNR; CDR2 reads FQNEAQ (reference sequence). This CDR3 is built from 14 residues. V gave up 4 bases and J gave up 1 base, with 10 bases separating them. The CDR3 loop reads CASSYASQNTEAFF. In DNA, the CDR3 is TGTGCCAGCAGCTATGCTTCACAGAACACTGAAGCTTTCTTT.

This clone was seen only once. The chain's CDR3 is CASSLASGGSYEQYF. As DNA, the CDR3 is TGTGCCAGCAGTTTAGCTAGCGGGGGCTCCTACGAGCAGTACTTC. The chain employs TRBV27 and TRBJ2-7, with TRBD2 matching 10 bases. CDR1 and CDR2 (germline): MNHEY, SMNVEV (reference sequence). Trimming cost V 2 bases and J 0 bases; bases outside gene matches: 1. This CDR3 contains 15 residues.

The chain carries TRBV18 and TRBJ2-2; 7 bases fit TRBD2. The junction had 11 bases not matched to a gene; V was cut back by 3 bases and J by 4 bases. The CDR3 has 17 residues. Germline loops: CDR1 KGHSH, CDR2 LQKENI. CDR3 nucleotide sequence: TGTGCCAGCTCACCCGCTAGCGGTCCCGGGGGCACCGGGGAGCTGTTTTTT. Protein product: CASSPASGPGGTGELFF. The full variable domain, completed using reference TRBV18 and TRBJ2-2, is NAGVMQNPRHLVRRRGQEARLRCSPMKGHSHVYWYRQLPEEGLKFMVYLQKENIIDESGMPKERFSAEFPKEGPSILRIQQVVRGDSAAYFCASSPASGPGGTGELFFGEGSRLTVL.

As DNA, the CDR3 is TGTGCCTGGAGTTTCAGCGGGGGGGCAGATACGCAGTATTTT. Amino acid sequence: CAWSFSGGADTQYF. The chain is built from TRBV30 and TRBJ2-3, with 10 bases lining up with TRBD2. After removal of 2 bases from V and 4 bases from J, the junction contained 3 bases not matched to a gene. The germline CDR1 and CDR2 sequences are GTSNPN and SVGIG (reference sequence). The CDR3 is 14 residues long. Full variable domain (rest looked up from reference TRBV30 and TRBJ2-3): SQTIHQWPATLVQPVGSPLSLECTVEGTSNPNLYWYRQAAGRGLQLLFYSVGIGQISSEVPQNLSASRPQDRQFILSSKKLLLSDSGFYLCAWSFSGGADTQYFGPGTRLTVL.

The V and J genes are TRBV7-9 and TRBJ2-6; 9 bases match TRBD1. Germline-derived CDR1 and CDR2 are SEHNR and FQNEAQ (reference sequence). The V gene end was trimmed by 5 bases and the J gene end by 4 bases; junction bases not matched to a gene: 12. CDR3 length equals 18 residues. The CDR3 DNA follows: TGTGCCAGCAGCCCCCCGACGGGACAGGGAACAGGGGCCAACGTCCTGACTTTC. Translation gives CASSPPTGQGTGANVLTF.

The V and J genes are TRBV19 and TRBJ1-1; 10 bases fit TRBD1. Germline V gene sequence: CDR1 LNHDA, CDR2 SQIVND (reference sequence). The ends lost 3 bases at V and 6 bases at J; junction bases unmatched: 7. The CDR3 is 15 amino acids. As DNA, the CDR3 is TGTGCCAGTAGTATGAGGGGACAGGGGTGGGCTGAAGCTTTCTTT. Protein product: CASSMRGQGWAEAFF.

The sample holds one count of this clone. V is TRBV23-1 and J is TRBJ2-1; the D is unclear. TRBV23-1 is designated an ORF whose function remains uncertain. V lost 2 bases and J lost 3, with 8 bases in between. This CDR3 has 14 residues. In nucleotides, the CDR3 is TGCGCCAGCAGTCAAGGAGTGAGCTACAATGAGCAGTTCTTC. It encodes CASSQGVSYNEQFF.

V is TRBV2 and J is TRBJ2-3, with 7 bases fitting TRBD2. The germline V gene encodes CDR1 SNHLY and CDR2 FYNNEI. The CDR3 is 16 amino acids. V was pared by 4 bases and J by 4 bases, with 11 bases of the junction left unmatched. The CDR3 loop is CASSGLAVGAPDTQYF. The CDR3 DNA reads as TGTGCCAGCAGTGGCCTAGCGGTGGGTGCACCAGATACGCAGTATTTT.

V is TRBV11-2 and J is TRBJ2-2, with 11 bases fitting TRBD2. Germline V gene data show CDR1 as SGHAT and CDR2 as FQNNGV. V was clipped by 5 bases and J by 5 bases; unmatched bases: 7. This CDR3 comprises 16 residues. Written as DNA, the CDR3 is TGTGCCAGCAGCGTTAGCGGGAGGGCCGGTACCGGGGAGCTGTTTTTT. Amino acid sequence: CASSVSGRAGTGELFF. Supplemented by reference TRBV11-2 and TRBJ2-2, the full variable domain reads EAGVAQSPRYKIIEKRQSVAFWCNPISGHATLYWYQQILGQGPKLLIQFQNNGVVDDSQLPKDRFSAERLKGVDSTLKIQPAKLEDSAVYLCASSVSGRAGTGELFFGEGSRLTVL.

This sequence joins TRBV6-6 and TRBJ2-7; a weak D match, TRBD1 (5 bases). The V end lost 6 bases, the J end lost 1 base, and 13 bases lay between the germline ends. CDR3 length: 14 amino acids. The germline V gene has CDR1 MNHNY and CDR2 SVGAGI (reference sequence). CDR3 nucleotide sequence: TGTGCCAGCAGAACGACAGCCGCTTCCTACGAGCAGTACTTC. Amino acid sequence: CASRTTAASYEQYF.

The rearrangement joins TRBV6-5 to TRBJ1-2, with D possibly matching TRBD1 (6 bases). CDR3 size: 16 residues. Germline V lookup: CDR1 MNHEY, CDR2 SVGAGI. Trimming shortened V by 4 bases and J by 8 bases, and 23 bases separated the two germline ends. CDR3 protein: CASSWGSGQKPFGYTF. The CDR3 DNA reads TGTGCCAGCAGTTGGGGTTCTGGACAGAAACCTTTCGGCTACACCTTC.

The rearrangement links TRBV6-5 to TRBJ1-5; tentatively, D is TRBD1 (5 bases). V was trimmed by 0 bases and J by 7 bases, leaving 16 bases between them. This CDR3 has 16 amino acids. Germline V lookup: CDR1 MNHEY, CDR2 SVGAGI. The CDR3 sequence is CASSYSSKGMRQPQHF. For the CDR3, the DNA is TGTGCCAGCAGTTACTCCTCGAAGGGGATGCGCCAGCCCCAGCATTTT.